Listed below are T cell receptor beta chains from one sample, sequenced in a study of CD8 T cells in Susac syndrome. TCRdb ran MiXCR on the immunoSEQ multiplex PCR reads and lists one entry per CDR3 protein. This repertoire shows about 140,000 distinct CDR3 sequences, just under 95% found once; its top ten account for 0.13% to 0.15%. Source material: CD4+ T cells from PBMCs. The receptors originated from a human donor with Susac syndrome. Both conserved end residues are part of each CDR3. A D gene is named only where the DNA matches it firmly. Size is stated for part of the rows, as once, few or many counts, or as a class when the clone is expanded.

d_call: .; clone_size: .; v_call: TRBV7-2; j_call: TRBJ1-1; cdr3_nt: TGTGCCAGCAGCTCTTACTTGAACACTGAAGCTTTCTTT; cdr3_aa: CASSSYLNTEAFF
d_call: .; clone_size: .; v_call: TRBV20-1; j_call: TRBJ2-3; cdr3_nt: TGCAGTGCGACGAACCCCGGGAAAAGCACAGATACGCAGTATTTT; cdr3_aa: CSATNPGKSTDTQYF
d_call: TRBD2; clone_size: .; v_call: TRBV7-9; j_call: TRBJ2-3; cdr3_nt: TGTGCCAGCAGCTCAGCCTATAGCGGGTCAACAGATACGCAGTATTTT; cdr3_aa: CASSSAYSGSTDTQYF
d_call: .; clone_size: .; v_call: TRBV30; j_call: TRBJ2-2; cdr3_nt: TGTGCCTGGAAGGTTGGGGGGACCGGGGAGCTGTTTTTT; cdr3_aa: CAWKVGGTGELFF
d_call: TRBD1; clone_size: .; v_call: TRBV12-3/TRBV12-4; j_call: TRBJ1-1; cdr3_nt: TGTGCCAGCAGACCAACCCCGGGACAGAAAAAGAACACTGAAGCTTTCTTT; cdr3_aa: CASRPTPGQKKNTEAFF
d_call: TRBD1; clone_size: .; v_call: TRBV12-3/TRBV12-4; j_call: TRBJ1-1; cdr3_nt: TGTGCCAGCAGCCCTCAGGGGGCTTGGACTGAAGCTTTCTTT; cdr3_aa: CASSPQGAWTEAFF
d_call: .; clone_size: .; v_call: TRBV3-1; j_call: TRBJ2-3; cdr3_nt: TGTGCCAGCAGCGGGCGCGGGGGCCCAAACACAGATACGCAGTATTTT; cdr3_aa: CASSGRGGPNTDTQYF
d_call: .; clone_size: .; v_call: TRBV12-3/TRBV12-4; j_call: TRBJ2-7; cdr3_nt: TGTGCCAGCAGTTTGGGGGAATGGAGCTCCTACGAGCAGTACTTC; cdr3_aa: CASSLGEWSSYEQYF
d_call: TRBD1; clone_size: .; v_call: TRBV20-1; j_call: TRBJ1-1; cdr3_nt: TGCAGTGCTAGGCGGACAGGGAGACACACTGAAGCTTTCTTT; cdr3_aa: CSARRTGRHTEAFF
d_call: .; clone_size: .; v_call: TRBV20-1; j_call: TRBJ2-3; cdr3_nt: TGCAGTGCTAGATCCATTAGGGGGAGCACAGATACGCAGTATTTT; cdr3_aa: CSARSIRGSTDTQYF
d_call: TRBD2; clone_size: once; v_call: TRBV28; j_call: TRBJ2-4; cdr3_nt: TGTGCCAGCCGACCCGGGGGGGCCAAAAACATTCAGTACTTC; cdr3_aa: CASRPGGAKNIQYF
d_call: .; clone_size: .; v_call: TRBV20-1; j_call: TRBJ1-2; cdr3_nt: TGCAGTGCTAGAGATAAAGGATGGGGCCCTAGGGGCTACACCTTC; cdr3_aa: CSARDKGWGPRGYTF
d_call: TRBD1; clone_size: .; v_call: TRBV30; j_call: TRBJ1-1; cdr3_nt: TGTGCCTGGAGTCCGACAGGGTTCACTGAAGCTTTCTTT; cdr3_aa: CAWSPTGFTEAFF
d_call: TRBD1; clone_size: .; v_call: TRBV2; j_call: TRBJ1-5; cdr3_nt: TGTGCCAGTTCGGGACAGATCAATCAGCCCCAGCATTTT; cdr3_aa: CASSGQINQPQHF
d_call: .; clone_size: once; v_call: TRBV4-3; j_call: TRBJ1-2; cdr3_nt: TGCGCCAGCAGCCAAGGGCAGGGATCGAACTATGGCTACACCTTC; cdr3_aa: CASSQGQGSNYGYTF
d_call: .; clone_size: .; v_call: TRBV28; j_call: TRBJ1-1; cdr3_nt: TGTGCCAGCAGTTTTGCGGGACTAAGAACCACTGAAGCTTTCTTT; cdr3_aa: CASSFAGLRTTEAFF
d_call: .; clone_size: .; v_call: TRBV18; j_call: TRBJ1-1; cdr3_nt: TGTGCCAGCTCACCATCGGAGGGTTTTGCTGAAGCTTTCTTT; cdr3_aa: CASSPSEGFAEAFF
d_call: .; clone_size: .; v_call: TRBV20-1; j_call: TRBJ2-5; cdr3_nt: TGCAGTGCTAGCTTAGAAGAGACCCAGTACTTC; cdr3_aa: CSASLEETQYF
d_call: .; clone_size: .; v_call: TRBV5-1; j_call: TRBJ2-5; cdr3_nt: TGCGCCAGCAGATCCTCGGGGGAGACCCAGTACTTC; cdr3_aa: CASRSSGETQYF
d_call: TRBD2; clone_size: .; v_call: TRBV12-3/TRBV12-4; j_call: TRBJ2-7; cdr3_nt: TGTGCCAGCAGTCCCCGGGGCACTAGCGGGGCCTACGAGCAGTACTTC; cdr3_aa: CASSPRGTSGAYEQYF
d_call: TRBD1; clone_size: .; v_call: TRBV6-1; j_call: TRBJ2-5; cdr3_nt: TGTGCCAGCAGATATGCAGGGGGTACAGCAGAGACCCAGTACTTC; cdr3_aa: CASRYAGGTAETQYF
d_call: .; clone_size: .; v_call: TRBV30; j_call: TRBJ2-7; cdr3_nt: TGTGCCTGGAGTGTTTGGCAGGGGAGGCCCTACGAGCAGTACTTC; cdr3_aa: CAWSVWQGRPYEQYF
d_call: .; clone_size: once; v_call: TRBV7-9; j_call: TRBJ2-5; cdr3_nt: TGTGCCAGCAGCCTTTCCGTGTCCCAGTACTTC; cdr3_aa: CASSLSVSQYF
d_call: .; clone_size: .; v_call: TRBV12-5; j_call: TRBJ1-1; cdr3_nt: TGTGCTAGTGGTTTGGCCTACGGGGCGTTTGAAGCTTTCTTT; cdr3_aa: CASGLAYGAFEAFF
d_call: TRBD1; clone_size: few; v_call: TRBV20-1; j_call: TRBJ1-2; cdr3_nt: TGCAGTGCTGGCCCGACAGGGGGCTACTATGGCTACACCTTC; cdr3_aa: CSAGPTGGYYGYTF
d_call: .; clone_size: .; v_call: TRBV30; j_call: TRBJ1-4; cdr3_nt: TGTGCCTGGAGTGTATCGGACCTTGCAACTAATGAAAAACTGTTTTTT; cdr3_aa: CAWSVSDLATNEKLFF
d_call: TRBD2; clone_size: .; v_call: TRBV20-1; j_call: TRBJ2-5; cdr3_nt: TGCAGTGCTAGACTCCCCGGGAGGACATTCGGGACCCAGTACTTC; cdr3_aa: CSARLPGRTFGTQYF
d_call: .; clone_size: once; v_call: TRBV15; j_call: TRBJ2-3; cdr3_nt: TGTGCCACCAGCAGAGATATCCGGTTCACAGATACGCAGTATTTT; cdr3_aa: CATSRDIRFTDTQYF
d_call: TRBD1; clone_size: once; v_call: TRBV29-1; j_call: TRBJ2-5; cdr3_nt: TGCAGCGTCTCACCCAGGGGGCGCGGCGAGACCCAGTACTTC; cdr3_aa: CSVSPRGRGETQYF
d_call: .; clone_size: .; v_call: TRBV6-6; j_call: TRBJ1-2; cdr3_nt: TGTGCCAGCAGTTACTCAGAGTATGGCTACACCTTC; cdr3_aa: CASSYSEYGYTF
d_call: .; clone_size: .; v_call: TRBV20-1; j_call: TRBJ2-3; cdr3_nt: TGCAGTGCCCCCGCCGCCCGGGATACGCAGTATTTT; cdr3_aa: CSAPAARDTQYF
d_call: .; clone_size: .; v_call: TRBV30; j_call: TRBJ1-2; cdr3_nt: TGTGCCTGGAGGAGGGGGGGAAAGTATGGCTACACCTTC; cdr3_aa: CAWRRGGKYGYTF
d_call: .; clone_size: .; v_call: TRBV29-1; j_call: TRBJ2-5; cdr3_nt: TGCAGCGTTGGTGTTCTAGGGGGTCTCGGGACCCAGTACTTC; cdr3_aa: CSVGVLGGLGTQYF
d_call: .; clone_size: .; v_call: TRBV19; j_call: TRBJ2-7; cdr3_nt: TGTGCCAGTGGTGGCAGAACCTACGAGCAGTACTTC; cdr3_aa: CASGGRTYEQYF
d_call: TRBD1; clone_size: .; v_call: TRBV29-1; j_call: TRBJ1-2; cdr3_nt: TGCAGCGTTGAGGACAGGGGCTATGGCTACACCTTC; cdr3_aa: CSVEDRGYGYTF
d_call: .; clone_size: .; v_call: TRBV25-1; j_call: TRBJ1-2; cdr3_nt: TGTGCCAGCAGTGCCCCCGGTGGCTACACCTTC; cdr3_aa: CASSAPGGYTF
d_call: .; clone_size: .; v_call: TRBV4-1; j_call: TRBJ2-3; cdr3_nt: TGCGCCAGCAGCCGAGACACAGATACGCAGTATTTT; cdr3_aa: CASSRDTDTQYF
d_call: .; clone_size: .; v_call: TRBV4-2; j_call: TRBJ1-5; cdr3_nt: TGTGCCAGCAGCCAAGATAGGGGCGGACTGAGCAATCAGCCCCAGCATTTT; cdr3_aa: CASSQDRGGLSNQPQHF
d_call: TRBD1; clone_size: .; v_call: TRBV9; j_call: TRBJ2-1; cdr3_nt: TGTGCCAGCAGCCTAGACAGGGGCCGATACAATGAGCAGTTCTTC; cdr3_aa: CASSLDRGRYNEQFF
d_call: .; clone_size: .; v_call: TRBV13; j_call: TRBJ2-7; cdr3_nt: TGTGCCAGCAGCCTCCATGGCCCCTACGAGCAGTACTTC; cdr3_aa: CASSLHGPYEQYF
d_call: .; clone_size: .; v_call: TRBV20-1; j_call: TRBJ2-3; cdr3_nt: TGCAGTGGCACCAGGAGGGGAGGAAACACAGATACGCAGTATTTT; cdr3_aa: CSGTRRGGNTDTQYF
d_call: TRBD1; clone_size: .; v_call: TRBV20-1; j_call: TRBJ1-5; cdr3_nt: TGCAGTGCTCGTCCCGGGACAGGTCTACACAATCAGCCCCAGCATTTT; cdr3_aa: CSARPGTGLHNQPQHF
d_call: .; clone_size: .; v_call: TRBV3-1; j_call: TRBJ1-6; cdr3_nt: TGTGCCAGCAGTCAGTACCTCGCAGTAGGAGGATCACCCCTCCACTTT; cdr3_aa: CASSQYLAVGGSPLHF
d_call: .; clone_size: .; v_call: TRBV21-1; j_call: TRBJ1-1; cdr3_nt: TGTGCCAGCAGCATATTACAGGGAATGAACACTGAAGCTTTCTTT; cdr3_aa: CASSILQGMNTEAFF
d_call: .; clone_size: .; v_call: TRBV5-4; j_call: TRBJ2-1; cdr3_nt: TGTGCCAGCAGCTTGAGGTCCCGGGGGTCCTACAATGAGCAGTTCTTC; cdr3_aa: CASSLRSRGSYNEQFF
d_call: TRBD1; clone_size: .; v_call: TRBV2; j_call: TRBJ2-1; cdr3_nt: TGTGCCAGCATAACAGGGGCACCAGTTAGTGAGCAGTTCTTC; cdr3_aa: CASITGAPVSEQFF
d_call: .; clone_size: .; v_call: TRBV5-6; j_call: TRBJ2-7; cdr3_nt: TGTGCCAGCAGCTTGGGGTGGGAGGAGGAGCAGTACTTC; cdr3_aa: CASSLGWEEEQYF
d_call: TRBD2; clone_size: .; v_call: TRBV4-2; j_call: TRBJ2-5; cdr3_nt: TGTGCCAGCAGCCCGACCCAGACTAGCGGGAGAGACCAAGAGACCCAGTACTTC; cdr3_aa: CASSPTQTSGRDQETQYF
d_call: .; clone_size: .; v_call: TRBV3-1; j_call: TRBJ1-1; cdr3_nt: TGTGCCAGCAGCCACCCAGTACGGGGAGGCGCTGAAGCTTTCTTT; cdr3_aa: CASSHPVRGGAEAFF